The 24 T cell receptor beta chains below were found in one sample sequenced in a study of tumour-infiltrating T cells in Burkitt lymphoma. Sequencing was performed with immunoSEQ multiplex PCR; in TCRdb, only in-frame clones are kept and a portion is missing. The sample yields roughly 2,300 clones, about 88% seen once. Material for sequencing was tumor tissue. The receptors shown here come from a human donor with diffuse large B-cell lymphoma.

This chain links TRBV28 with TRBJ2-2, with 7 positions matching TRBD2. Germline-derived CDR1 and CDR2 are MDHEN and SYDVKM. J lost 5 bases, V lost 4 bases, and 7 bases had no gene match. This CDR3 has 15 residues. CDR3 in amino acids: CASSSPGGGTGELFF. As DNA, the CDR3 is TGTGCCAGCAGTTCTCCTGGGGGAGGGACCGGGGAGCTGTTTTTT.

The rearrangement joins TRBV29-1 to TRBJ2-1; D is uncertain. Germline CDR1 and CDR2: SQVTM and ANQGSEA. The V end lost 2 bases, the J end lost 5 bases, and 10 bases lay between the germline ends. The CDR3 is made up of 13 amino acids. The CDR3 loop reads CSVELSYHNEQFF. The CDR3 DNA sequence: TGCAGCGTTGAACTCTCTTACCACAATGAGCAGTTCTTC.

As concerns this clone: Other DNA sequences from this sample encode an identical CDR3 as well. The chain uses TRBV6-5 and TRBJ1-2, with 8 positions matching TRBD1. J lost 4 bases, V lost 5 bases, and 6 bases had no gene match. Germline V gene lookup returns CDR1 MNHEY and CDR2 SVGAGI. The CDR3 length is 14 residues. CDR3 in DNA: TGTGCCAGCAGTACAGGGGGAGGATTCTATGGCTACACCTTC. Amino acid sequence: CASSTGGGFYGYTF.

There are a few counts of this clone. CDR3 nucleotide sequence: TGTGCCAGCAGGGGACAGCTCACCGGGGAGCTGTTTTTT. This codes for CASRGQLTGELFF. The chain uses TRBV6-1 and TRBJ2-2; 7 positions match TRBD1. The CDR3 contains 13 residues. Trimming at V came to 6 bases and at J to 4 bases, leaving 2 bases not matched to a gene. Per germline, CDR1 MNHNS and CDR2 SASEGT.

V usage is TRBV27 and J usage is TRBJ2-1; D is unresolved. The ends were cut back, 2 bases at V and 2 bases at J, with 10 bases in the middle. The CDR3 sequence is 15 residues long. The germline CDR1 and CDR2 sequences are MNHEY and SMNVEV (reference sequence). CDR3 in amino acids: CASSLVGGPYNEQFF. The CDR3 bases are TGTGCCAGCAGTTTAGTCGGCGGACCCTACAATGAGCAGTTCTTC.

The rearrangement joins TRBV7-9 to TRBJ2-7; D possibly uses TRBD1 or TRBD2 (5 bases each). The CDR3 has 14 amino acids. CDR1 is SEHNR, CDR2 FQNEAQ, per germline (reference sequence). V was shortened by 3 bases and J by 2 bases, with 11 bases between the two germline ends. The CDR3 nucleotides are TGTGCCAGCAGCTTTCAGAGAGGGGCCTACGAGCAGTACTTC. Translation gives CASSFQRGAYEQYF.

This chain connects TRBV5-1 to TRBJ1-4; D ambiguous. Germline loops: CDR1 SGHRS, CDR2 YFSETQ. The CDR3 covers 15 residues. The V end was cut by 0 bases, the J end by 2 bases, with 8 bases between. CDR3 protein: CASSLGGQTNEKLFF. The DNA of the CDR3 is TGCGCCAGCAGCTTGGGCGGGCAGACTAATGAAAAACTGTTTTTT.

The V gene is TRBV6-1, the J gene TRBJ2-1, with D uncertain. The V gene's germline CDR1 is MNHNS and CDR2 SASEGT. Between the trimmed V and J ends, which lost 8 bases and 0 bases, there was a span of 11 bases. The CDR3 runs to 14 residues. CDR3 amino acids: CASLSDRSYNEQFF. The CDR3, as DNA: TGTGCCAGCCTAAGCGACCGCTCCTACAATGAGCAGTTCTTC.

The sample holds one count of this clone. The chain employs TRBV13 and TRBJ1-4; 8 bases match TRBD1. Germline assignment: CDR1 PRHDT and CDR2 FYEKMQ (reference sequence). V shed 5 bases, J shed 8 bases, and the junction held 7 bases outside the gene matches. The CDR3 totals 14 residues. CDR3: CASSRQGAREKLFF. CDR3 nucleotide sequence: TGTGCCAGCAGCCGTCAGGGGGCCCGGGAAAAACTGTTTTTT.

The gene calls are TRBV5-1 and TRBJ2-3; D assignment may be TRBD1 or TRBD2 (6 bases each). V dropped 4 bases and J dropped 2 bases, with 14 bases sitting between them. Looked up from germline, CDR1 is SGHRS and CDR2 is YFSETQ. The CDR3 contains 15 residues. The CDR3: CASSQTGAVTDTQYF. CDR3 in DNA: TGCGCCAGCAGCCAAACGGGGGCGGTCACAGATACGCAGTATTTT.

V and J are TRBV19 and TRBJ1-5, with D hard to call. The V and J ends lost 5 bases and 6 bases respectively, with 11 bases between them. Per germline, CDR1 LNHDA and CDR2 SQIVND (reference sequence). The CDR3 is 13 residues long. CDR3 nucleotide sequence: TGTGCCAGTAGTCCCGGAGGACTTCAGCCCCAGCATTTT. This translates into CASSPGGLQPQHF.

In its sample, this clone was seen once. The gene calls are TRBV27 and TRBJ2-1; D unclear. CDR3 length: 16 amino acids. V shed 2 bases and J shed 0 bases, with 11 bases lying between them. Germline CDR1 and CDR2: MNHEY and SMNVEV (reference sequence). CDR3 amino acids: CASSLNLRSSYNEQFF. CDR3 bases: TGTGCCAGCAGTTTAAATCTGAGGAGCTCCTACAATGAGCAGTTCTTC.

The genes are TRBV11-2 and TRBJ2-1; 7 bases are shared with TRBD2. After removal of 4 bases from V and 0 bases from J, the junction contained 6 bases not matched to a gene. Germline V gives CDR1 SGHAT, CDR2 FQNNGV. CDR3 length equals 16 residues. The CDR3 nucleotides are TGTGCCAGCAGCTCGCCGGGACTATACTCCTACAATGAGCAGTTCTTC. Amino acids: CASSSPGLYSYNEQFF.

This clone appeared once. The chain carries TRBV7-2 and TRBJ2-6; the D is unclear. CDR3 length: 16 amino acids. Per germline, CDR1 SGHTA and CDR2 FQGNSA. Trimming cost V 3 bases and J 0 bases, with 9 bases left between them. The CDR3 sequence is CASSLTAPSGANVLTF. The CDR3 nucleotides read TGTGCCAGCAGCTTGACGGCCCCCTCTGGGGCCAACGTCCTGACTTTC.

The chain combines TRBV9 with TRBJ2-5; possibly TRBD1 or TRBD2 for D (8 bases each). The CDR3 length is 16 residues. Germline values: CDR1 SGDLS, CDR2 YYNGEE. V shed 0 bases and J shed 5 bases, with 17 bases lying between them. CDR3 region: CASSVVDSGTGETQYF. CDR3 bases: TGTGCCAGCAGCGTAGTTGATAGCGGGACAGGCGAGACCCAGTACTTC.

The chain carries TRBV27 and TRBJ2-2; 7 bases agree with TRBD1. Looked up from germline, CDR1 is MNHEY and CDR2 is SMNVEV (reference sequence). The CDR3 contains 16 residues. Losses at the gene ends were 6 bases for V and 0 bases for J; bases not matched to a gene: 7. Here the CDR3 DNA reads TGTGCCAGCAGCCGCCTCAGGGGGTCGAACACCGGGGAGCTGTTTTTT. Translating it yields CASSRLRGSNTGELFF.

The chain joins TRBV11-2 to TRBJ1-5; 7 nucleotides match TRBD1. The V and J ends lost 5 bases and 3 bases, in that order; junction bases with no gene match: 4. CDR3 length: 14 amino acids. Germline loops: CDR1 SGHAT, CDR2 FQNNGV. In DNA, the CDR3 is TGTGCCAGCAGCCCAGGGACAGCCAATCAGCCCCAGCATTTT. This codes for CASSPGTANQPQHF.

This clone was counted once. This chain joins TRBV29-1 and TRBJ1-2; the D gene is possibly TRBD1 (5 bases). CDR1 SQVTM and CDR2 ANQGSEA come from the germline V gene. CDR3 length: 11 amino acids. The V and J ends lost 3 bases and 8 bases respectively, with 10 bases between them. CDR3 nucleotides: TGCAGCGTTGAGCCAGGGCAGGGCTACACCTTC. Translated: CSVEPGQGYTF.

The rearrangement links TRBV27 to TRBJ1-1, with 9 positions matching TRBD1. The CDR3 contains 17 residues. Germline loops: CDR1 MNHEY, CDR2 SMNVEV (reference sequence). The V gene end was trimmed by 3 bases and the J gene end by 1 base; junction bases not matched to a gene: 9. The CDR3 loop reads CASSFNRGQGKNTEAFF. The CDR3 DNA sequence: TGTGCCAGCAGTTTTAATCGGGGACAGGGTAAGAACACTGAAGCTTTCTTT.

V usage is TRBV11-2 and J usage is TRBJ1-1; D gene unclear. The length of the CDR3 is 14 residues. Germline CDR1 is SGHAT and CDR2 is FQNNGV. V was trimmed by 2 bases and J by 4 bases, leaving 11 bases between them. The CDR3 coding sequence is TGTGCCAGCAGCTTAACGAAGGGAAGCACTGAAGCTTTCTTT. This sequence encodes CASSLTKGSTEAFF.

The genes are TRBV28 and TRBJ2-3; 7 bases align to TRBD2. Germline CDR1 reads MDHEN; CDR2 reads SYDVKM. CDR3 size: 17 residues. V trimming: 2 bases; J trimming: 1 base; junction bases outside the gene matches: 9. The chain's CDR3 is CASSLMGLAERTDTQYF. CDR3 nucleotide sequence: TGTGCCAGCAGTTTAATGGGGCTAGCGGAGCGCACAGATACGCAGTATTTT.

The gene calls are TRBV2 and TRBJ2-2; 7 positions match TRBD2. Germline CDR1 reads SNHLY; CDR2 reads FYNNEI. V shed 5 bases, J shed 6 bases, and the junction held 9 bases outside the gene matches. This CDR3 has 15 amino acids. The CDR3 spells CASSLLGGRAGELFF. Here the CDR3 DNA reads TGTGCCAGCAGTCTCCTAGGCGGGAGAGCCGGGGAGCTGTTTTTT.

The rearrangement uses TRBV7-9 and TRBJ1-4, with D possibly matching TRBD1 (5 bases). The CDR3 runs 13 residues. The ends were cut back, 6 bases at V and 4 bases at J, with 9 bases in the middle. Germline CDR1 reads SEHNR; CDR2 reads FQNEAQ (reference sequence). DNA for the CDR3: TGTGCCAGCAGGACAGATCTTAATGAAAAACTGTTTTTT. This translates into CASRTDLNEKLFF.

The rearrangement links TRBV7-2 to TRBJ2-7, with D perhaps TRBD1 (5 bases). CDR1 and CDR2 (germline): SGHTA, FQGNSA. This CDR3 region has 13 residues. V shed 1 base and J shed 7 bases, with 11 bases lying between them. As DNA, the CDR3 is TGTGCCAGCAGCTTAGGACAGTCACGAGAGCAGTACTTC. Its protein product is CASSLGQSREQYF.